Following are 27 T cell receptor beta chains from one sample sequenced in a study of T cell responses to AZD1222 COVID-19 vaccine. Repertoires were generated with immunoSEQ multiplex PCR, while TCRdb's copy carries only in-frame clones and drops some. The sample includes about 180,000 clones, about 91% seen only once; the top ten take 0.49%. Sequencing used peripheral blood, obtained on day 0 of AZD1222 vaccination. These receptors came from an adult in good health.

V and J are TRBV2 and TRBJ1-1; 9 bases align to TRBD1. The CDR3 covers 12 residues. Germline V CDR1 and CDR2: SNHLY, FYNNEI. The J segment lost 5 bases and the V segment lost 7 bases, leaving 2 bases of the junction unmatched. The CDR3: CASNRGRTEAFF. DNA of the CDR3: TGTGCCAGCAACAGGGGGCGAACTGAAGCTTTCTTT.

The chain couples TRBV28 to TRBJ1-2; D is ambiguous. Germline V gene data show CDR1 as MDHEN and CDR2 as SYDVKM. V was trimmed by 7 bases and J by 2 bases, leaving 14 bases between them. The CDR3 contains 14 residues. CDR3 region: CASNLDTRNYGYTF. The DNA for the CDR3 is TGTGCCAGCAATCTCGATACACGGAACTATGGCTACACCTTC.

The chain couples TRBV7-2 to TRBJ1-1; D perhaps matches TRBD1 (6 bases). The CDR3 sequence is 14 residues long. Germline values: CDR1 SGHTA, CDR2 FQGNSA. Trimming left V 5 bases short and J 5 bases short, with 15 bases between. Here the CDR3 DNA reads TGTGCCAGCAGCCCAGTGGGGGCGGGTACTGAAGCTTTCTTT. This translates into CASSPVGAGTEAFF.

This chain joins TRBV5-6 and TRBJ1-2; D perhaps matches TRBD1 (5 bases). The length of the CDR3 is 13 residues. Trimming shortened V by 1 base and J by 7 bases, and 11 bases separated the two germline ends. Looked up from germline, CDR1 is SGHDT and CDR2 is YYEEEE. The CDR3 here is CASSLWGGGGYTF. The CDR3 DNA reads as TGTGCCAGCAGCTTGTGGGGGGGAGGTGGCTACACCTTC.

The rearrangement links TRBV19 to TRBJ2-2; no clear D gene. The V gene's germline CDR1 is LNHDA and CDR2 SQIVND (reference sequence). CDR3 size: 13 residues. V was pared by 8 bases and J by 2 bases, with 9 bases between. The CDR3 sequence: CASRAPNTGELFF. The CDR3 DNA reads as TGTGCCAGTCGAGCCCCAAACACCGGGGAGCTGTTTTTT.

The chain recombines TRBV7-2 with TRBJ2-1, with D maybe TRBD2 (5 bases). CDR1 and CDR2 from the germline V gene are SGHTA and FQGNSA. The CDR3 spans 16 residues. Trimming shortened V by 1 base and J by 6 bases, and 16 bases separated the two germline ends. The CDR3 DNA reads TGTGCCAGCAGCTTAGATGGACGGAGGACCAGCAATGAGCAGTTCTTC. As protein: CASSLDGRRTSNEQFF.

The V gene is TRBV18, the J gene TRBJ1-4; D is undetermined. CDR1 and CDR2 from the germline V gene are KGHSH and LQKENI. CDR3 length: 13 amino acids. V was shortened by 4 bases and J by 4 bases, with 7 bases between the two germline ends. The CDR3 reads CASSRGVNEKLFF. The CDR3 region has the DNA TGTGCCAGCTCACGAGGCGTTAATGAAAAACTGTTTTTT.

The J gene is TRBJ2-1, the V gene TRBV2; 11 bases map to TRBD2. The CDR3 contains 15 residues. Germline assignment: CDR1 SNHLY and CDR2 FYNNEI. The junction had 4 bases not matched to a gene; V was cut back by 4 bases and J by 5 bases. CDR3 protein: CASSGGTSGNNEQFF. In nucleotides, the CDR3 is TGTGCCAGCAGTGGGGGGACTAGCGGAAACAATGAGCAGTTCTTC.

V gene TRBV6-5 combines with J gene TRBJ2-3, with TRBD2 matching 10 bases. The CDR3 spans 16 residues. Germline loops: CDR1 MNHEY, CDR2 SVGAGI. The trim removed 4 bases at V and 4 bases at J, leaving 8 bases unmatched. Here the CDR3 reads CASSSSSGRQADTQYF. In DNA form, the CDR3 reads TGTGCCAGCAGTTCGTCTAGCGGGAGACAGGCAGATACGCAGTATTTT.

The chain recombines TRBV27 with TRBJ2-7; 14 positions match TRBD2. Germline-derived CDR1 and CDR2 are MNHEY and SMNVEV (reference sequence). Trimming took 5 bases from V and 2 from J; bases not matched to a gene: 5. The CDR3 loop spans 16 amino acids. The CDR3 DNA is TGTGCCAGCAGTAAGACTAGCGGGAGGGCCCCCTACGAGCAGTACTTC. It translates to CASSKTSGRAPYEQYF.

This clone was recorded only once. The CDR3 DNA is TGCGCCAGCAGCGGACAAGGCCTGGAGACCCAGTACTTC. As protein: CASSGQGLETQYF. The J gene is TRBJ2-5, the V gene TRBV5-1, with a possible D match to TRBD1 (5 bases). Looked up from germline, CDR1 is SGHRS and CDR2 is YFSETQ. This CDR3 region has 13 residues. Trimming removed 4 bases from V and 5 bases from J, with 12 bases in between.

This clone has only one observation. This chain joins TRBV19 and TRBJ1-4; D uncertain. V was trimmed by 1 base and J by 0 bases, leaving 6 bases between them. CDR3 length: 15 amino acids. The germline gives CDR1 LNHDA, CDR2 SQIVND (reference sequence). The CDR3 bases are TGTGCCAGTAGTATAGTTTCAGCAACTAATGAAAAACTGTTTTTT. It codes for CASSIVSATNEKLFF.

This clone was counted a single time. This chain connects TRBV14 to TRBJ1-1, with no clear D. Germline V lookup: CDR1 SGHDN, CDR2 FVKESK. Trimming pared 4 bases from V and 1 base from J, leaving 13 bases between. The CDR3 has 15 amino acids. The CDR3 spells CASSPTWGGNTEAFF. CDR3 sequence (DNA): TGTGCCAGCAGCCCCACGTGGGGAGGGAACACTGAAGCTTTCTTT. Using reference TRBV14 and TRBJ1-1 for the parts outside the CDR3, the full variable domain is EAGVTQFPSHSVIEKGQTVTLRCDPISGHDNLYWYRRVMGKEIKFLLHFVKESKQDESGMPNNRFLAERTGGTYSTLKVQPAELEDSGVYFCASSPTWGGNTEAFFGQGTRLTVV.

The chain recombines TRBV5-1 with TRBJ2-3; perhaps TRBD1 as D (5 bases). The CDR3 contains 15 residues. Looked up from germline, CDR1 is SGHRS and CDR2 is YFSETQ. V was shortened by 1 base and J by 3 bases, with 12 bases between the two germline ends. CDR3: CASSLPGLETDTQYF. The CDR3 DNA is TGCGCCAGCAGCTTGCCAGGGCTTGAAACAGATACGCAGTATTTT.

The chain couples TRBV15 to TRBJ2-6; unclear D gene. Germline values: CDR1 LNHNV, CDR2 YYDKDF (reference sequence). This CDR3 contains 15 residues. Trimming took off 0 bases at V and 0 bases at J, with 3 bases between the two ends. CDR3 DNA sequence: TGTGCCACCAGCAGAGAGGGCTCTGGGGCCAACGTCCTGACTTTC. Amino acids: CATSREGSGANVLTF.

This clone has only a few counts. The chain carries TRBV20-1 and TRBJ1-1; possible D gene TRBD1, 5 bases. V gave up 5 bases and J gave up 5 bases, with 6 bases separating them. The CDR3 has 10 residues. The germline gives CDR1 DFQATT, CDR2 SNEGSKA (reference sequence). The CDR3 sequence is CSARGTEAFF. In nucleotides, the CDR3 is TGCAGTGCTCGGGGGACTGAAGCTTTCTTT.

The chain recombines TRBV30 with TRBJ2-2; tentatively, D is TRBD2 (6 bases). CDR1 GTSNPN and CDR2 SVGIG come from the germline V gene (reference sequence). The CDR3 runs 15 residues. V shed 5 bases and J shed 6 bases, with 19 bases lying between them. CDR3 coding DNA: TGTGCCTGGGACCGAGGAGGGCTTAATCCCGGGGAGCTGTTTTTT. This gives the protein CAWDRGGLNPGELFF.

The rearrangement uses TRBV18 and TRBJ1-6, with D possibly being TRBD1 (6 bases). V lost 4 bases to trimming and J lost 8 bases, with 12 bases between them. Germline CDR1 KGHSH, CDR2 LQKENI. CDR3 length equals 14 residues. The CDR3 bases are TGTGCCAGCTCACTAGGACAGACCTATTCACCCCTCCACTTT. Protein product: CASSLGQTYSPLHF.

V gene TRBV7-3 combines with J gene TRBJ2-5; D is unresolved. The germline V and J ends were trimmed by 1 base and 2 bases, with 17 bases remaining between them. CDR1 SGHTA and CDR2 FQGTGA come from the germline V gene. The CDR3 runs to 17 residues. CDR3 sequence reads: CASSLRARGWPQETQYF. The CDR3 DNA reads TGTGCCAGCAGCTTAAGGGCCCGTGGATGGCCACAAGAGACCCAGTACTTC.

This clone was observed a handful of times. This rearrangement joins TRBV2 to TRBJ2-1, with 8 bases lining up with TRBD2. The CDR3 is 15 amino acids. The germline CDR1 and CDR2 sequences are SNHLY and FYNNEI. Trimming at V came to 2 bases and at J to 5 bases, leaving 5 bases not matched to a gene. CDR3 DNA sequence: TGTGCCAGCAGTGAAACTAGCGGAAAGCACAATGAGCAGTTCTTC. Translated, it gives CASSETSGKHNEQFF.

The chain recombines TRBV6-5 with TRBJ1-1; D gene unclear. Trimming stripped 6 bases from V and 1 base from J, with 6 bases between. The germline CDR1 and CDR2 sequences are MNHEY and SVGAGI. CDR3 length: 12 residues. The CDR3, as DNA: TGTGCCAGCAGGCTCTGGAACACTGAAGCTTTCTTT. Protein product: CASRLWNTEAFF.

This chain uses TRBV10-2 with TRBJ1-1, with 7 positions matching TRBD1. V dropped 3 bases and J dropped 5; count of bases not matched to a gene: 6. CDR1 and CDR2 (germline): WSHSY, SAAADI. CDR3 length equals 14 residues. CDR3 sequence reads: CASSERTGRTEAFF. In DNA, the CDR3 is TGCGCCAGCAGTGAAAGGACAGGACGAACTGAAGCTTTCTTT.

This chain joins TRBV28 and TRBJ1-4; TRBD1 matches 7 bases. CDR3 length equals 16 residues. The V segment lost 1 base and the J segment 1 base; nucleotides outside the gene matches: 3. Germline CDR1 MDHEN, CDR2 SYDVKM. CDR3 DNA: TGTGCCAGCAGTTTATCCCAGGGGGGAACTAATGAAAAACTGTTTTTT. Translating gives CASSLSQGGTNEKLFF. The entire variable domain, with the rest obtained from reference TRBV28 and TRBJ1-4, is as follows: DVKVTQSSRYLVKRTGEKVFLECVQDMDHENMFWYRQDPGLGLRLIYFSYDVKMKEKGDIPEGYSVSREKKERFSLILESASTNQTSMYLCASSLSQGGTNEKLFFGSGTQLSVL.

V gene TRBV30 combines with J gene TRBJ2-7; 9 positions match TRBD1. The J segment lost 2 bases and the V segment lost 5 bases, leaving 10 bases of the junction unmatched. The CDR3 is 15 amino acids. Germline V lookup: CDR1 GTSNPN, CDR2 SVGIG (reference sequence). CDR3 in DNA: TGTGCCTGGCCCCCGGGACAGGGTCGGACCTACGAGCAGTACTTC. It codes for CAWPPGQGRTYEQYF.

The chain links TRBV27 to TRBJ2-3; D perhaps matches TRBD1 (6 bases). Germline V gives CDR1 MNHEY, CDR2 SMNVEV (reference sequence). The CDR3 is 15 residues long. V was clipped by 2 bases and J by 1 base, with 10 bases between them. CDR3 nucleotide sequence: TGTGCCAGCAGTTTAGGACAGTGGGGCACAGATACGCAGTATTTT. It is translated as CASSLGQWGTDTQYF.

This clone was counted once. The chain is built from TRBV28 and TRBJ2-1; a possible D gene is TRBD2 (6 bases). Germline CDR1 and CDR2: MDHEN and SYDVKM. The CDR3 contains 13 residues. V dropped 3 bases and J dropped 5 bases, with 8 bases sitting between them. The CDR3 here is CASSFWGDNEQFF. The CDR3 nucleotides are TGTGCCAGCAGTTTCTGGGGGGACAATGAGCAGTTCTTC. The full variable domain, in which reference TRBV28 and TRBJ2-1 provide the parts outside the CDR3, is DVKVTQSSRYLVKRTGEKVFLECVQDMDHENMFWYRQDPGLGLRLIYFSYDVKMKEKGDIPEGYSVSREKKERFSLILESASTNQTSMYLCASSFWGDNEQFFGPGTRLTVL.

This rearrangement joins TRBV24-1 to TRBJ2-3; maybe TRBD1 (7 bases). The CDR3 runs 16 residues. CDR1 and CDR2 from the germline V gene are KGHDR and SFDVKD. V lost 7 bases, J lost 1 base, and 17 bases lay in between. This CDR3 reads CATSDGGQMGTDTQYF. The DNA of the CDR3 is TGTGCCACCAGCGACGGGGGACAGATGGGCACAGATACGCAGTATTTT.